This entry concerns a single TCR beta chain. The data were taken from a study of blood T cell repertoires in COVID-19. Study as a whole: Sample material is recorded as cDNA or gDNA derived from T cells, B-cell-depleted T cells, or PBMCs.

Authors' methods: Amplification of reference gene primers was used by the study to estimate nucleated cell counts. The data were produced by immunoSEQ multiplex PCR, yet TCRdb's version contains in-frame clones alone and is incomplete. That table gives V, J and clone size, and the DNA gave D and trimming. This sample carries under 250,000 clones, around four fifths of them seen once, and the ten largest clones take over 3.5%. The CDR3 runs to 17 residues. From germline, CDR1 is SGHRS and CDR2 YFSETQ. V lost 0 bases and J lost 1; bases outside the gene matches: 7. This clonotype was sampled from an older woman with acute or convalescent COVID-19. Sequences were obtained from peripheral blood. The chain couples TRBV5-1 to TRBJ2-7; 10 nucleotides agree with TRBD2. CDR3 loop: CASSLELGSGGSYEQYF. CDR3 bases: TGCGCCAGCAGCTTGGAATTGGGTAGCGGGGGGTCCTACGAGCAGTACTTC.